These T cell receptor beta chains were read from a single sample in a study of cytomegalovirus exposure and HLA in healthy donors. Clones were sequenced by immunoSEQ multiplex PCR, and TCRdb holds only the in-frame ones, with some missing. The sample lists about 110,000 clones; 83% were seen once. The source material was PBMCs. Every receptor here comes from a man aged 18 to 29 in good health and CMV-seronegative. Both conserved end residues are part of each CDR3. The order of the fields is D gene, clone size, V gene, J gene, CDR3 protein, CDR3 DNA. The D gene is left open where the match is weak. Some rows have no size entry. The others give once, few or many, or a class for an expanded clone.

NA	few	TRBV27	TRBJ2-5	CASSSSGTHGETQYF	TGTGCCAGCAGTTCCTCCGGGACTCACGGAGAGACCCAGTACTTC
TRBD2	NA	TRBV27	TRBJ2-3	CASNQRAGGRPDTQYF	TGTGCCAGCAACCAAAGGGCGGGAGGGCGGCCAGATACGCAGTATTTT
NA	NA	TRBV5-1	TRBJ2-1	CASSDRQARTNEQFF	TGCGCCAGCAGCGACCGACAGGCTCGTACAAATGAGCAGTTCTTC
NA	NA	TRBV6-1	TRBJ1-2	CATEGHRYGYTF	TGTGCCACCGAGGGACACCGCTATGGCTACACCTTC
NA	NA	TRBV29-1	TRBJ1-1	CSVEKGPMNTEAFF	TGCAGCGTTGAAAAGGGGCCCATGAACACTGAAGCTTTCTTT
TRBD2	NA	TRBV11-2	TRBJ2-2	CASSIAGGGQGAATGELFF	TGTGCCAGCAGCATAGCGGGGGGGGGACAGGGAGCGGCCACCGGGGAGCTGTTTTTT
NA	NA	TRBV7-3	TRBJ2-7	CASSLTRAPSYEQYF	TGTGCCAGCAGCTTAACCAGGGCCCCCTCCTACGAGCAGTACTTC
TRBD2	NA	TRBV6-5	TRBJ2-2	CASSYRAGGGTGELFF	TGTGCCAGCAGTTACCGAGCGGGAGGGGGGACCGGGGAGCTGTTTTTT
TRBD1	NA	TRBV4-3	TRBJ1-6	CASSQRGQGNSPLHF	TGCGCCAGCAGCCAACGGGGACAGGGTAATTCACCCCTCCACTTT
TRBD1	NA	TRBV28	TRBJ1-6	CASSVTGLGSPLHF	TGTGCCAGCAGCGTGACAGGGTTAGGTTCACCCCTCCACTTT
NA	few	TRBV5-4	TRBJ1-4	CASSWAGRPEKLFF	TGTGCCAGCAGCTGGGCGGGACGGCCTGAAAAACTGTTTTTT
TRBD2	NA	TRBV4-2	TRBJ2-3	CASSQALQRETDTQYF	TGTGCCAGCAGCCAAGCATTACAGCGGGAGACAGATACGCAGTATTTT
NA	NA	TRBV7-8	TRBJ2-2	CASSLASRGNTGELFF	TGTGCCAGCAGCTTAGCTTCACGGGGGAACACCGGGGAGCTGTTTTTT
NA	NA	TRBV7-2	TRBJ2-3	CASSLRTIRADTQYF	TGTGCCAGCAGCTTACGGACAATCCGCGCGGATACGCAGTATTTT
NA	NA	TRBV18	TRBJ2-7	CASSPPVTETIYEQYF	TGTGCCAGCTCACCACCGGTAACAGAAACCATCTACGAGCAGTACTTC
NA	NA	TRBV11-2	TRBJ1-5	CASSLTGLGNQPQHF	TGTGCCAGCAGCTTAACAGGGTTGGGCAATCAGCCCCAGCATTTT
NA	NA	TRBV10-3	TRBJ2-2	CAITPSGPNTGELFF	TGTGCCATCACCCCGTCAGGTCCGAACACCGGGGAGCTGTTTTTT
NA	NA	TRBV30	TRBJ1-5	CAWGADSNQPQHF	TGTGCCTGGGGGGCGGATAGCAATCAGCCCCAGCATTTT
TRBD2	NA	TRBV5-4	TRBJ2-7	CASSPGTSGASYEQYF	TGTGCCAGCAGCCCGGGGACTAGCGGGGCCTCCTACGAGCAGTACTTC
NA	few	TRBV7-8	TRBJ1-1	CASSKGGRINTEAFF	TGTGCCAGCAGTAAGGGGGGGAGGATCAACACTGAAGCTTTCTTT
TRBD2	NA	TRBV30	TRBJ2-1	CACHRPGTSSYNEQFF	TGTGCCTGTCACCGACCTGGGACTAGCTCCTACAATGAGCAGTTCTTC
TRBD1	NA	TRBV7-2	TRBJ1-2	CASRDRGYGYTF	TGTGCCAGCAGAGACAGGGGCTATGGCTACACCTTC
NA	NA	TRBV5-5	TRBJ2-5	CASSPFGETQYF	TGTGCCAGCAGCCCCTTCGGAGAGACCCAGTACTTC